A single sample is the source of the 21 T cell receptor beta chains below, sequenced in a study of response to subunit inactivated influenza vaccine. One entry per CDR3 protein, called by TCRdb with MiXCR from the RT-PCR reads. The sample has 500,000 to 700,000 distinct CDR3 sequences; under 30% are singletons. These records were also assigned to another study, of T cells expressing NK-cell markers. That paper states: Making the TCR beta cDNA relied on 5'RACE template switching with UMIs.

The source material was CD4+ T cells sorted from PBMCs, sampled about 13 days after vaccination. The receptors were gathered from a man aged 45 to 65 who received an inactivated influenza vaccine.

This clonotype showed up many times. The chain carries TRBV6-2 or TRBV6-3 and TRBJ2-5; D uncertain. Trimming left V 5 bases short and J 5 bases short, with 12 bases between. Germline CDR1 is MNHEY and CDR2 is SVGEGT. The CDR3 contains 13 residues. CDR3 sequence: CASSILQFETQYF. CDR3 in DNA: TGTGCCAGCAGTATCTTACAGTTCGAGACCCAGTACTTC.

The gene calls are TRBV19 and TRBJ2-5; either TRBD1 or TRBD2 may supply D (5 bases each). The CDR3 sequence is 14 residues long. Germline CDR1 LNHDA, CDR2 SQIVND (reference sequence). Trimming shortened V by 6 bases and J by 5 bases, and 16 bases separated the two germline ends. The DNA for the CDR3 is TGTGCCAGTAGACCTCGGGGCAGGGAGGAGACCCAGTACTTC. This codes for CASRPRGREETQYF. The full variable domain, its missing parts supplied by reference TRBV19 and TRBJ2-5, is DGGITQSPKYLFRKEGQNVTLSCEQNLNHDAMYWYRQDPGQGLRLIYYSQIVNDFQKGDIAEGYSVSREKKESFPLTVTSAQKNPTAFYLCASRPRGREETQYFGPGTRLLVL.

This clonotype was found a few times. V is TRBV10-3 and J is TRBJ1-6, with TRBD1 as a possible D gene (6 bases). The V gene lost 3 bases and the J gene lost 7 bases, with 13 bases spanning the gap. The CDR3 runs 15 residues. Germline assignment: CDR1 ENHRY and CDR2 SYGVKD. Here the CDR3 reads CAISDQTGGNSPLHF. The CDR3 DNA follows: TGTGCCATCAGTGACCAGACAGGAGGGAATTCACCCCTCCACTTT.

The chain is built from TRBV4-2 and TRBJ1-1; 7 bases agree with TRBD1. With V trimmed by 7 bases and J by 4 bases, 6 bases remained unmatched. The CDR3 runs 13 residues. The germline V gene encodes CDR1 LGHNA and CDR2 YNFKEQ. The CDR3 here is CASTRTGITEAFF. CDR3 DNA sequence: TGTGCCAGCACCCGGACAGGAATCACTGAAGCTTTCTTT.

This clonotype was counted many times. CDR3 in amino acids: CASSFRDRGRSVDTQYF. CDR3 nucleotides: TGCGCCAGCAGCTTCCGGGACAGGGGTCGCTCGGTAGATACGCAGTATTTT. The chain couples TRBV5-1 to TRBJ2-3; 10 bases line up with TRBD1. CDR3 length: 17 amino acids. V dropped 2 bases and J dropped 5; count of bases not matched to a gene: 11. Germline V lookup: CDR1 SGHRS, CDR2 YFSETQ. The full variable domain, with the rest looked up from reference TRBV5-1 and TRBJ2-3, is KAGVTQTPRYLIKTRGQQVTLSCSPISGHRSVSWYQQTPGQGLQFLFEYFSETQRNKGNFPGRFSGRQFSNSRSEMNVSTLELGDSALYLCASSFRDRGRSVDTQYFGPGTRLTVL.

This clonotype was picked up one time. In DNA form, the CDR3 reads TGTGCCAGCAGTAACGCCGGCGAGGGACCCCTCCACTTT. Its translation is CASSNAGEGPLHF. This rearrangement joins TRBV12-3 or TRBV12-4 to TRBJ1-6; D not resolved. V lost 5 bases to trimming and J lost 12 bases, with 14 bases between them. The CDR3 has 13 residues.

This clonotype has more than one count but fewer than ten. The rearrangement links TRBV7-9 to TRBJ2-3; no definite D call. The CDR3 loop spans 14 amino acids. The V and J ends lost 2 bases and 4 bases respectively, with 10 bases between them. The V gene's germline CDR1 is SEHNR and CDR2 FQNEAQ (reference sequence). The CDR3 reads CASSLTGRSDTQYF. The CDR3 DNA follows: TGTGCCAGCAGCTTAACCGGACGGTCAGATACGCAGTATTTT.

J is TRBJ2-1 and V is TRBV6-6; a weak D match, TRBD2 (5 bases). The CDR3 contains 13 residues. CDR1 is MNHNY and CDR2 is SVGAGI in the germline V gene (reference sequence). V was pared by 6 bases and J by 5 bases, with 11 bases between. The CDR3 spells CASREVLNNEQFF. As DNA, the CDR3 is TGTGCCAGCAGGGAGGTTTTAAACAATGAGCAGTTCTTC.

This sequence joins TRBV20-1 and TRBJ1-2, with D tentatively TRBD1 (5 bases). The CDR3 length is 13 residues. CDR1 is DFQATT, CDR2 SNEGSKA, per germline (reference sequence). V lost 2 bases to trimming and J lost 7 bases, with 14 bases between them. In DNA, the CDR3 is TGCAGTGCTAGAACAGGAGCTAAGGGTGGCTACACCTTC. Translated: CSARTGAKGGYTF.

This chain connects TRBV7-2 to TRBJ2-3, with a tentative D call TRBD2 (5 bases). Germline V gives CDR1 SGHTA, CDR2 FQGNSA. The CDR3 is 14 amino acids. V lost 1 base to trimming and J lost 4 bases, with 9 bases between them. CDR3 sequence: CASSLEASPDTQYF. CDR3 coding DNA: TGTGCCAGCAGCTTAGAGGCTAGCCCAGATACGCAGTATTTT.

This clonotype was observed at least ten times. The V call is TRBV12-3 or TRBV12-4, the J call TRBJ2-1; TRBD1 agrees at 10 bases. V shed 6 bases, J shed 9 bases, and the junction held 8 bases outside the gene matches. CDR3 length equals 14 residues. CDR3 protein: CASSSGTGVGEQFF. The CDR3, as DNA: TGTGCCAGCAGCTCCGGGACAGGGGTTGGTGAGCAGTTCTTC.

CDR3: CSARDGTIGTGELFF. The CDR3 nucleotides read TGCAGTGCTAGAGATGGGACCATCGGGACCGGGGAGCTGTTTTTT. This chain links TRBV20-1 with TRBJ2-2; either TRBD1 or TRBD2 may fit D (5 bases each). V was pared by 0 bases and J by 5 bases, with 13 bases between. The CDR3 covers 15 residues. CDR1 and CDR2 (germline): DFQATT, SNEGSKA (reference sequence).

This clonotype was recorded many times. This sequence joins TRBV6-2 or TRBV6-3 and TRBJ2-1, with 10 bases matching TRBD2. V shed 5 bases, J shed 4 bases, and the junction held 8 bases outside the gene matches. The CDR3 has 16 residues. Germline CDR1 is MNHEY and CDR2 is SVGEGT. CDR3 residues: CASSPVAGGRYNEQFF. In nucleotides, the CDR3 is TGTGCCAGCAGTCCCGTAGCGGGAGGCAGGTACAATGAGCAGTTCTTC.

There are a few counts of this clonotype. The gene calls are TRBV6-5 and TRBJ2-5, with 9 bases matching TRBD1. V lost 2 bases, J lost 3 bases, and 10 bases stayed unmatched. Per germline, CDR1 MNHEY and CDR2 SVGAGI. CDR3 length equals 17 residues. CDR3 amino acids: CASSYGTGSGAKETQYF. CDR3 nucleotide sequence: TGTGCCAGCAGTTACGGGACAGGGAGTGGGGCTAAAGAGACCCAGTACTTC.

This clonotype was counted between two and nine times. The genes are TRBV10-3 and TRBJ2-1, with TRBD1 matching 7 bases. J was trimmed by 5 bases and V by 10 bases; bases with no gene match: 8. This CDR3 is 13 amino acids long. From germline, CDR1 is ENHRY and CDR2 SYGVKD. CDR3 loop: CATAGTENNEQFF. In DNA, the CDR3 is TGTGCCACGGCCGGGACAGAGAACAATGAGCAGTTCTTC.

This clonotype occurred a few times. In nucleotides, the CDR3 is TGTGCCATCAGTGACCGGGGCCAGGGCCCAGATACGCAGTATTTT. Amino acid sequence: CAISDRGQGPDTQYF. The V gene is TRBV10-3, the J gene TRBJ2-3; D could derive from TRBD1 or TRBD2 (5 bases each). Trimming removed 3 bases at V and 4 bases at J, with 14 bases between. CDR1 is ENHRY and CDR2 is SYGVKD in the germline V gene. The CDR3 runs to 15 residues.

The chain combines TRBV6-2 or TRBV6-3 with TRBJ2-7; D remains unclear. Trimming stripped 5 bases from V and 2 bases from J, with 10 bases between. The CDR3 sequence is 13 residues long. Germline CDR1 is MNHEY and CDR2 is SVGEGT. As DNA, the CDR3 is TGTGCCAGCAGTCCGCCTCCAACCTACGAGCAGTACTTC. Protein product: CASSPPPTYEQYF.

V and J are TRBV6-5 and TRBJ1-1, with D unresolved. V dropped 4 bases and J dropped 0 bases, with 18 bases sitting between them. The CDR3 has 17 amino acids. Germline V gives CDR1 MNHEY, CDR2 SVGAGI. The CDR3 DNA reads TGTGCCAGCAGTTCGCCCCCAAAGAGGCGATTGAACACTGAAGCTTTCTTT. Its protein product is CASSSPPKRRLNTEAFF.

This clonotype was seen more than once but under ten times. The rearrangement joins TRBV20-1 to TRBJ1-5; TRBD1 aligns across 8 bases. CDR1 is DFQATT and CDR2 is SNEGSKA in the germline V gene (reference sequence). V gave up 5 bases and J gave up 2 bases; unmatched junction bases: 8. The CDR3 covers 15 residues. CDR3 sequence: CSAFPPTGGNQPQHF. The CDR3 region has the DNA TGCAGTGCTTTTCCCCCGACAGGGGGCAATCAGCCCCAGCATTTT.

The sample holds a few counts of this clonotype. The CDR3 protein is CSARDGRQLSNQPQHF. DNA for the CDR3: TGCAGTGCTAGAGACGGCAGACAGTTATCCAATCAGCCCCAGCATTTT. The chain links TRBV20-1 to TRBJ1-5; D is possibly TRBD1 (5 bases). The germline V gene has CDR1 DFQATT and CDR2 SNEGSKA (reference sequence). Between the trimmed V and J ends, which lost 0 bases and 3 bases, there was a span of 15 bases. The CDR3 covers 16 residues.

As to this clonotype: The junction shows a germline mismatch at one end, possibly a read error. This chain links TRBV14 with TRBJ2-7; no definite D call. CDR3 size: 13 residues. CDR1 is SGHDN and CDR2 is FVKESK in the germline V gene. CDR3 sequence: CANSQFHLYEQYF. CDR3 in DNA: TGTGCCAACAGCCAATTCCACCTTTACGAGCAGTACTTC.